This T cell receptor beta chain was sequenced during a study of T cells in Graves' hyperthyroidism and ophthalmopathy. The CDR3 extends over 14 amino acids. V was pared by 3 bases and J by 5 bases, with 12 bases between. The germline V gene encodes CDR1 KGHDR and CDR2 SFDVKD. Amplification of TCR beta CDR3 regions was performed using RNA transcripts as template. Primed by the HTBI set, a first-round RT-PCR was run on the TCR CDR3. TCRdb reprocessed the multiplex PCR reads with MiXCR, giving one entry per CDR3 protein. This sample has 480,000 or so distinct CDR3 sequences, with approximately 49% found just once. Exclusion followed for patients with uncontrolled infection, other autoimmune disease, pregnancy or lactation. Overall study findings and caveats: Stable hyperthyroidism was told apart from ophthalmopathy by a model built on 13 V-J features. Expanded thyroid clonotypes (above 0.001) were mostly also found in blood.

Remarks on this clonotype: What it binds is unknown.

The chain combines TRBV24-1 with TRBJ2-5; possible D gene TRBD2, 5 bases. The sequencing input was peripheral blood or thyroid tissue (not recorded which). The TCR comes from an adult woman with Graves' disease, either hyperthyroidism or ophthalmopathy (not recorded which). The CDR3 protein is CATSDPTSTETQYF. The CDR3 DNA reads as TGTGCCACCAGTGATCCCACTAGTACGGAGACCCAGTACTTC.